What follows is one T cell receptor (beta chain) and its context. Germline V CDR1 and CDR2: LNHNV, YYDKDF (reference sequence). This CDR3 has 14 amino acids. Trimming removed 0 bases at V and 2 bases at J, with 5 bases between. As to time point: pretreatment peripheral blood. These data originate in a study of PD-L1 blockade in urothelial cancer. Study information: Earlier, patients had received 0 to 3 chemotherapy regimens. Per blood sample, T cells had a median of roughly 150,000.

Repertoires were generated with immunoSEQ multiplex PCR, while TCRdb's copy carries only in-frame clones and drops some. The sample holds 100,000 to 150,000 clones; approximately 88% are singletons and the top ten take 3.2%. The TCR comes from a man aged 50 to 60 with urothelial cancer. Specimen: PBMCs, collected around atezolizumab (anti-PD-L1) treatment. The chain recombines TRBV15 with TRBJ1-5; no reliable D call. In DNA form, the CDR3 reads TGTGCCACCAGCAGAGATGCGGGCAATCAGCCCCAGCATTTT. Amino acid sequence: CATSRDAGNQPQHF.